This T cell receptor beta chain is from a study of T cell repertoires in aging, cancer and after chemotherapy. Background on the study: Donors were grouped into six age bands spanning 30 or younger through 70 or older. Paired samples before and after chemotherapy came from glioblastoma patients receiving temozolomide-based therapy.

Multiplex touch-down PCR with TRB-A/B primers amplified rearranged V-D-J TRB sequences. MiXCR, applied by TCRdb to the multiplex PCR reads, yields one record per CDR3 protein. This sample has 800 to 1,100 distinct CDR3 sequences, with 22% found just once. Comments on this clonotype: The antigen remains unidentified.

This CDR3 is 14 amino acids long. With 0 bases removed from V and 5 bases from J, the gap between germline ends came to 10 bases. Germline CDR1 reads LNHNV; CDR2 reads YYDKDF (reference sequence). Peripheral blood genomic DNA, not sorted cells or RNA, was the template. Study-level points and caveats: Untreated cancer patients had significantly lower blood TCR diversity than age-matched healthy donors. These repertoire data do not allow conclusions about immunological memory after chemotherapy.

The sequence derives from a human donor with a solid tumor. V is TRBV15 and J is TRBJ2-5, with D perhaps TRBD1 (5 bases). Sample: blood. CDR3 in DNA: TGTGCCACCAGCAGAGATCTAGGGGCGGAGACCCAGTACTTC. Protein product: CATSRDLGAETQYF. The full variable domain, completed using reference TRBV15 and TRBJ2-5, is DAMVIQNPRYQVTQFGKPVTLSCSQTLNHNVMYWYQQKSSQAPKLLFHYYDKDFNNEADTPDNFQSRRPNTSFCFLDIRSPGLGDTAMYLCATSRDLGAETQYFGPGTRLLVL.